The rows below give T cell receptor beta chains drawn from one sample of a study of cytomegalovirus exposure and HLA in healthy donors. Assay used: immunoSEQ multiplex PCR; TCRdb lists only in-frame clones, some missing. The sample totals about 140,000 clones. Sequenced material: PBMCs. All receptors come from a woman aged 18 to 35 in good health and CMV-seronegative. Each CDR3 is given with its conserved first and last residue. A D gene is named only where the DNA matches it firmly.

TRBV9	TRBD1	TRBJ1-4	TGTGCCAGCAGCGTAGAAGGACAGGGGATTAATGAAAAACTGTTTTTT	CASSVEGQGINEKLFF
TRBV27	TRBD1	TRBJ2-1	TGTGCCAGCAGTTTTTATGGACAGGCCTCCTACAATGAGCAGTTCTTC	CASSFYGQASYNEQFF
TRBV11-2	TRBD1	TRBJ1-4	TGTGCCAGCAGCTCCCCCGGGACAGGAGTTAATGAAAAACTGTTTTTT	CASSSPGTGVNEKLFF
TRBV4-2	TRBD2	TRBJ2-5	TGTGCCAGCAGCAGGGGGGCGGGAGGACTTCAAGAGACCCAGTACTTC	CASSRGAGGLQETQYF
TRBV7-9	.	TRBJ1-4	TGTGCCAGCAGCTTACGCAGGGATTTCCCACAGAATGAAAAACTGTTTTTT	CASSLRRDFPQNEKLFF
TRBV2	.	TRBJ1-5	TGTGCCAGCAGTGAGCAGGGTGAGCCCCAGCATTTT	CASSEQGEPQHF
TRBV30	TRBD2	TRBJ2-3	TGTGCCTTATGCCAAGCGGGAGGGCCGGGAGATACGCAGTATTTT	CALCQAGGPGDTQYF
TRBV4-3	.	TRBJ2-1	TGCGCCAGCAGCCAAGACCCCGCGGATCTCTACAATGAGCAGTTCTTC	CASSQDPADLYNEQFF
TRBV29-1	.	TRBJ2-3	TGCAGCCTTTGTCGCGGAGAGGTGGCAGATACGCAGTATTTT	CSLCRGEVADTQYF
TRBV6-5	TRBD2	TRBJ2-7	TGTGCCAGCAGTCCATCGGGAGGGACCCCCTACGAGCAGTACTTC	CASSPSGGTPYEQYF
TRBV7-3	TRBD2	TRBJ2-3	TGTGCCAGCAGCGAACTAGCGGGGGACACAGATACGCAGTATTTT	CASSELAGDTDTQYF
TRBV29-1	.	TRBJ2-7	TGCAGCGTCGGGGGGGGACCGGGACAGGGAAGCAACGAGCAGTACTTC	CSVGGGPGQGSNEQYF
TRBV7-9	.	TRBJ1-1	TGTGCCAGCAGCCGGGAGAGCGACACTGAAGCTTTCTTT	CASSRESDTEAFF
TRBV7-2	.	TRBJ1-5	TGTGCCAGCAGCTGGGTAGCAGGGGCCAATCAGCCCCAGCATTTT	CASSWVAGANQPQHF
TRBV6-5	.	TRBJ2-5	TGTGCCAGCAGTCATTACAGGGACAAGCAGTACTTC	CASSHYRDKQYF
TRBV4-3	TRBD2	TRBJ2-1	TGCGCCAGCAGCCAAGAGGGTAGCGGGAGCTACAATGAGCAGTTCTTC	CASSQEGSGSYNEQFF
TRBV6-1	.	TRBJ2-1	TGTGCCAGCGGAGTGGGGCAGGGGGGAAACAATGAGCAGTTCTTC	CASGVGQGGNNEQFF
TRBV18	.	TRBJ2-2	TGTGCCAGCTCACCCCAGGCCGGGGAGCTGTTTTTT	CASSPQAGELFF
TRBV2	.	TRBJ2-2	TGTGCCAGCAGCCTAGACGCCGGGGAGCTGTTTTTT	CASSLDAGELFF
TRBV2	.	TRBJ2-1	TGTGCCAGCAGTGATGGCGGGATTTCCCTCGGCGAGCAGTTCTTC	CASSDGGISLGEQFF